Listed here is a single T cell receptor (beta chain). TCRdb re-called the 5' RACE reads with MiXCR, one entry per CDR3 protein. Among about 5,900 distinct CDR3 sequences listed, approximately 62% were seen once. The clonotype was recovered from a female donor with breast cancer. The specimen sequenced was memory CD4+ T cells sorted from a lymph node. Subset indicated: memory CD4+ T cells, CD4+CD45RO+CD25-.

The CDR3 reads CASSPTGGTGLGETQYF. As DNA, the CDR3 is TGTGCCAGCAGCCCCACCGGGGGGACAGGGTTGGGAGAGACCCAGTACTTC. The rearrangement uses TRBV11-2 and TRBJ2-5, with TRBD1 identical over 9 bases. Per the germline V gene, CDR1 is SGHAT and CDR2 is FQNNGV. The CDR3 contains 17 residues. V was clipped by 5 bases and J by 4 bases; unmatched bases: 14.